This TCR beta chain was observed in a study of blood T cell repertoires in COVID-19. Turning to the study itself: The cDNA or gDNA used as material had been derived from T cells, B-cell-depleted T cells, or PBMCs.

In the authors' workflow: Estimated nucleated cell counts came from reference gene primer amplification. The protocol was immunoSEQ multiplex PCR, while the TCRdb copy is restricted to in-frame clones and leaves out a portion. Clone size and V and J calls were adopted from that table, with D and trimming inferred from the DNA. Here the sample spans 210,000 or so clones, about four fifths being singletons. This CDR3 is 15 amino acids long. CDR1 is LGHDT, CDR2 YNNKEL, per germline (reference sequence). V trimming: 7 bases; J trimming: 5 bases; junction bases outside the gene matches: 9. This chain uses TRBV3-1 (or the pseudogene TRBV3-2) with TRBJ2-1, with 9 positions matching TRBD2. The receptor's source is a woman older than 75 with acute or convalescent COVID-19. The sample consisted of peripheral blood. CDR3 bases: TGTGCCAGCAACCGGGTCGCTAGCGGGAACAATGAGCAGTTCTTC. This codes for CASNRVASGNNEQFF.